Reported below is one T cell receptor (beta chain). Profiling relied on immunoSEQ multiplex PCR, and the TCRdb table lists in-frame clones only, not all of them. The profile covers roughly 370,000 clones, with 90% appearing a single time and 5.5% to 8% taken by the ten largest. These data belong to a study of control samples from healthy donors and cancer patients. Germline V lookup: CDR1 SEHNR, CDR2 FQNEAQ (reference sequence). This CDR3 is built from 12 residues. The V gene end was trimmed by 5 bases and the J gene end by 2 bases; junction bases not matched to a gene: 0. Specimen: PBMCs. The chain joins TRBV7-9 to TRBJ2-7; the match to TRBD2 covers 7 bases. The source is a man aged 40-50 years with head and neck cancer. The CDR3 DNA reads TGTGCCAGCAGCGGGGGGGCCTACGAGCAGTACTTC. The encoded protein is CASSGGAYEQYF.